The T cell receptor beta chain described here comes from a study of CD8 T cells in ankylosing spondylitis. General observations from the study: According to the report, clones linked to the disease were significantly enriched in matched synovial fluid samples taken from ankylosing spondylitis patients. Before this, some motif variants had been reported in reactive arthritis synovial fluid and blood.

This clonotype showed up many times. The target antigen is unknown. Making the TCR beta libraries involved quantitative 5'-RACE with molecular barcodes. TCRdb reanalysed the 5' RACE reads using MiXCR and keeps one entry per CDR3 protein. The table has some 240,000 distinct CDR3 sequences, 18% seen once. The source of this sequence is a male donor with ankylosing spondylitis or in good health (not recorded which). Input material: blood, either unsorted or a sorted T cell fraction (not recorded which).

CDR3 amino acids: CASSLTRGNEQFF. In DNA form, the CDR3 reads TGTGCCAGCAGTTTGACTAGGGGGAATGAGCAGTTCTTC. The chain has TRBV12-3 or TRBV12-4 and TRBJ2-1; D may match TRBD1 or TRBD2 (6 bases each). Trimming pared 3 bases from V and 7 bases from J, leaving 10 bases between. CDR3 length equals 13 residues.